The T cell receptor (beta chain) described here comes from a study of blood T cell repertoires in COVID-19. The wider study: Samples representing acute and convalescent COVID-19 were sourced from the United States, Italy and Spain.

The trim removed 5 bases at V and 4 bases at J, leaving 10 bases unmatched. The CDR3 loop spans 15 amino acids. Germline V lookup: CDR1 MNHEY, CDR2 SMNVEV (reference sequence). Generated by immunoSEQ multiplex PCR, the TCRdb table keeps only in-frame clones and is missing some. The sample contains around 90,000 clones, around 92% of which appear only once. Material for sequencing was peripheral blood. The chain combines TRBV27 with TRBJ1-1; 7 positions agree with TRBD1. The receptor comes from an older woman with active COVID-19. CDR3 loop: CASSTDRALGTEAFF. The CDR3 DNA follows: TGTGCCAGCAGTACCGACAGGGCTTTAGGCACTGAAGCTTTCTTT.